These T cell receptor beta chains were read from a single sample in a study of early T cells in non-severe SARS-CoV-2 infection. TCRdb re-called the 5' RACE reads through MiXCR, storing one row per CDR3 protein. This sample has some 28,000 distinct CDR3 sequences, with about 5.3% found just once. Source material: whole blood. The receptors come from an adult who was a healthcare worker with PCR-confirmed SARS-CoV-2 infection or an uninfected control (not recorded which). The CDR3 runs from the conserved cysteine through the conserved F or W. The order of the fields is clone size, V gene, D gene, CDR3 length, J gene, CDR3 protein, CDR3 DNA. The D gene is left open where the match is weak. Clone size is stated in some rows and not others, as once, few, many or a class when expanded.

abundance: few
v_gene: TRBV10-3
d_gene: NA
len: 15
j_gene: TRBJ1-6
CDR3aa: CAISESGGRNSPLHF
CDR3nt: TGTGCCATCAGTGAGTCTGGGGGAAGAAATTCACCCCTCCACTTT

abundance: many
v_gene: TRBV3-2
d_gene: NA
len: 15
j_gene: TRBJ2-5
CDR3aa: CASSQAGLAQETQYF
CDR3nt: TGTGCCAGCAGCCAAGCGGGACTAGCGCAAGAGACCCAGTACTTC

abundance: few
v_gene: TRBV6-2/TRBV6-3
d_gene: TRBD1
len: 17
j_gene: TRBJ2-1
CDR3aa: CASSLLGGLSSYNEQFF
CDR3nt: TGTGCCAGCAGCCTCCTAGGGGGCCTCAGCTCCTACAATGAGCAGTTCTTC

abundance: many
v_gene: TRBV4-3
d_gene: NA
len: 16
j_gene: TRBJ2-3
CDR3aa: CASSQAWSGSTDTQYF
CDR3nt: TGCGCCAGCAGCCAAGCATGGTCCGGTAGCACAGATACGCAGTATTTT

abundance: NA
v_gene: TRBV20-1
d_gene: TRBD1
len: 13
j_gene: TRBJ2-7
CDR3aa: CSAQGQSSYEQYF
CDR3nt: TGCAGTGCGCAGGGACAGAGCTCCTACGAGCAGTACTTC

abundance: many
v_gene: TRBV6-5
d_gene: NA
len: 13
j_gene: TRBJ1-2
CDR3aa: CASRTQQGAGYTF
CDR3nt: TGTGCCAGCAGGACGCAACAGGGAGCTGGCTACACCTTC

abundance: many
v_gene: TRBV4-3
d_gene: NA
len: 14
j_gene: TRBJ2-3
CDR3aa: CASSQDRGTDTQYF
CDR3nt: TGCGCCAGCAGCCAAGACAGGGGCACAGATACGCAGTATTTT

abundance: many
v_gene: TRBV20-1
d_gene: TRBD1
len: 17
j_gene: TRBJ1-1
CDR3aa: CSARMPLVDRGNTEAFF
CDR3nt: TGCAGTGCTAGGATGCCTTTAGTGGACAGGGGGAACACTGAAGCTTTCTTT

abundance: many
v_gene: TRBV3-1
d_gene: NA
len: 13
j_gene: TRBJ2-4
CDR3aa: CASSPDSSNIQYF
CDR3nt: TGTGCCAGCAGCCCTGACTCGTCAAACATTCAGTACTTC

abundance: few
v_gene: TRBV28
d_gene: TRBD1
len: 17
j_gene: TRBJ2-6
CDR3aa: CASSPGQGASGANVLTF
CDR3nt: TGTGCCAGCAGTCCGGGACAGGGGGCGTCTGGGGCCAACGTCCTGACTTTC

abundance: many
v_gene: TRBV7-9
d_gene: NA
len: 15
j_gene: TRBJ2-3
CDR3aa: CASSLWRGQTDTQYF
CDR3nt: TGTGCCAGCAGCTTATGGCGGGGGCAAACAGATACGCAGTATTTT

abundance: NA
v_gene: TRBV19
d_gene: NA
len: 14
j_gene: TRBJ1-2
CDR3aa: CASSRSTLNYGYTF
CDR3nt: TGTGCCAGTAGTAGGTCGACCCTAAACTATGGCTACACCTTC

abundance: NA
v_gene: TRBV7-2
d_gene: TRBD2
len: 12
j_gene: TRBJ2-1
CDR3aa: CASSLGTGGGFF
CDR3nt: TGTGCCAGCAGCTTAGGGACCGGCGGGGGGTTCTTC

abundance: NA
v_gene: TRBV7-2
d_gene: NA
len: 14
j_gene: TRBJ2-7
CDR3aa: CASSFSGPGGEQYF
CDR3nt: TGTGCCAGCAGCTTTAGCGGACCTGGGGGAGAGCAGTACTTC

abundance: many
v_gene: TRBV30
d_gene: NA
len: 14
j_gene: TRBJ1-5
CDR3aa: CAWSLGGGSQPQHF
CDR3nt: TGTGCCTGGAGTCTTGGCGGCGGGAGTCAGCCCCAGCATTTT

abundance: many
v_gene: TRBV20-1
d_gene: NA
len: 13
j_gene: TRBJ2-5
CDR3aa: CSARGGHGETQYF
CDR3nt: TGCAGTGCTAGGGGGGGGCACGGAGAGACCCAGTACTTC

abundance: many
v_gene: TRBV18
d_gene: NA
len: 14
j_gene: TRBJ1-4
CDR3aa: CASSPQQEFGKLFF
CDR3nt: TGTGCCAGCTCACCACAACAGGAGTTTGGAAAACTGTTTTTT

abundance: NA
v_gene: TRBV28
d_gene: NA
len: 15
j_gene: TRBJ2-7
CDR3aa: CASSSPGAASYEQYF
CDR3nt: TGTGCCAGCAGTTCACCCGGCGCAGCTTCCTACGAGCAGTACTTC

abundance: many
v_gene: TRBV18
d_gene: NA
len: 13
j_gene: TRBJ2-5
CDR3aa: CASSPRGQRTQYF
CDR3nt: TGTGCCAGCTCACCACGGGGGCAACGGACCCAGTACTTC

abundance: NA
v_gene: TRBV7-9
d_gene: NA
len: 16
j_gene: TRBJ2-3
CDR3aa: CASSLGRVPSTDTQYF
CDR3nt: TGTGCCAGCAGCTTAGGTCGGGTCCCGAGCACAGATACGCAGTATTTT

abundance: medium-sized
v_gene: TRBV12-3/TRBV12-4
d_gene: TRBD2
len: 15
j_gene: TRBJ2-1
CDR3aa: CASSQGLAGVYEQFF
CDR3nt: TGTGCCAGCAGTCAAGGACTAGCGGGGGTCTATGAGCAGTTCTTC

abundance: NA
v_gene: TRBV19
d_gene: TRBD2
len: 16
j_gene: TRBJ2-5
CDR3aa: CASSPSLAGAAGTQYF
CDR3nt: TGTGCCAGTAGTCCATCACTAGCGGGGGCCGCCGGGACCCAGTACTTC

abundance: few
v_gene: TRBV7-2
d_gene: NA
len: 14
j_gene: TRBJ1-1
CDR3aa: CASSQQGQGTEAFF
CDR3nt: TGTGCCAGCAGCCAACAGGGTCAAGGCACTGAAGCTTTCTTT

abundance: many
v_gene: TRBV12-5
d_gene: NA
len: 16
j_gene: TRBJ1-4
CDR3aa: CASGFFTWTLAEKLFF
CDR3nt: TGTGCTAGTGGTTTCTTTACGTGGACTCTAGCTGAAAAACTGTTTTTT

abundance: few
v_gene: TRBV19
d_gene: TRBD2
len: 16
j_gene: TRBJ2-3
CDR3aa: CASSMTRTSGSDTQYF
CDR3nt: TGTGCCAGTAGTATGACCAGGACTAGCGGGAGCGATACGCAGTATTTT

abundance: few
v_gene: TRBV7-2
d_gene: NA
len: 16
j_gene: TRBJ2-2
CDR3aa: CASSFRRVKNTGELFF
CDR3nt: TGTGCCAGCAGCTTTCGACGGGTAAAGAACACCGGGGAGCTGTTTTTT

abundance: NA
v_gene: TRBV5-1
d_gene: NA
len: 10
j_gene: TRBJ2-3
CDR3aa: CASSGNTQYF
CDR3nt: TGCGCCAGCAGCGGGAATACGCAGTATTTT

abundance: many
v_gene: TRBV5-5
d_gene: NA
len: 17
j_gene: TRBJ1-4
CDR3aa: CASSQYTSGRTNEKLFF
CDR3nt: TGTGCCAGCAGCCAATACACCTCAGGGAGGACTAATGAAAAACTGTTTTTT

abundance: many
v_gene: TRBV7-9
d_gene: NA
len: 14
j_gene: TRBJ1-5
CDR3aa: CASSLGRVGQPQHF
CDR3nt: TGTGCCAGCAGCTTAGGCAGGGTCGGACAGCCCCAGCATTTT

abundance: few
v_gene: TRBV5-4
d_gene: NA
len: 15
j_gene: TRBJ1-1
CDR3aa: CASSPSVDGNTEAFF
CDR3nt: TGTGCCAGCAGCCCATCGGTGGACGGCAACACTGAAGCTTTCTTT

abundance: many
v_gene: TRBV7-3
d_gene: NA
len: 15
j_gene: TRBJ2-3
CDR3aa: CASSSRVAGTDTQYF
CDR3nt: TGTGCCAGCAGTTCCAGGGTTGCGGGCACAGATACGCAGTATTTT

abundance: many
v_gene: TRBV5-1
d_gene: NA
len: 14
j_gene: TRBJ2-5
CDR3aa: CASSLQGIQETQYF
CDR3nt: TGCGCCAGCAGCTTGCAGGGTATCCAAGAGACCCAGTACTTC

abundance: many
v_gene: TRBV30
d_gene: TRBD2
len: 13
j_gene: TRBJ2-5
CDR3aa: CAWLLANQETQYF
CDR3nt: TGTGCCTGGTTACTAGCGAACCAAGAGACCCAGTACTTC

abundance: many
v_gene: TRBV20-1
d_gene: NA
len: 15
j_gene: TRBJ2-7
CDR3aa: CSARAWGPRLYEQYF
CDR3nt: TGCAGTGCTAGAGCGTGGGGCCCTCGGCTTTACGAGCAGTACTTC

abundance: many
v_gene: TRBV4-1
d_gene: TRBD2
len: 16
j_gene: TRBJ2-5
CDR3aa: CASSPWTSGGKETQYF
CDR3nt: TGCGCCAGCAGCCCTTGGACTAGCGGGGGAAAAGAGACCCAGTACTTC

abundance: few
v_gene: TRBV7-6
d_gene: NA
len: 12
j_gene: TRBJ2-3
CDR3aa: CASSISTDTQYF
CDR3nt: TGTGCCAGCAGCATTTCCACAGATACGCAGTATTTT

abundance: few
v_gene: TRBV5-1
d_gene: NA
len: 13
j_gene: TRBJ2-5
CDR3aa: CASSISGEETQYF
CDR3nt: TGCGCCAGCAGCATCTCAGGGGAAGAGACCCAGTACTTC

abundance: few
v_gene: TRBV12-3/TRBV12-4
d_gene: NA
len: 13
j_gene: TRBJ1-2
CDR3aa: CASSWGTGEGYTF
CDR3nt: TGTGCCAGCAGTTGGGGAACGGGGGAAGGCTACACCTTC

abundance: many
v_gene: TRBV6-1
d_gene: NA
len: 15
j_gene: TRBJ2-7
CDR3aa: CASSEFPVGSYEQYF
CDR3nt: TGTGCCAGCAGTGAATTTCCAGTAGGGTCCTACGAGCAGTACTTC

abundance: large
v_gene: TRBV20-1
d_gene: NA
len: 13
j_gene: TRBJ2-5
CDR3aa: CSAPTNAQETQYF
CDR3nt: TGCAGTGCTCCCACTAACGCACAAGAGACCCAGTACTTC

abundance: medium-sized
v_gene: TRBV5-1
d_gene: TRBD2
len: 17
j_gene: TRBJ2-1
CDR3aa: CASSLGLAGGPYNEQFF
CDR3nt: TGCGCCAGCAGCCTCGGACTAGCGGGAGGTCCCTACAATGAGCAGTTCTTC

abundance: few
v_gene: TRBV7-2
d_gene: NA
len: 12
j_gene: TRBJ2-7
CDR3aa: CASSQRPNEQYF
CDR3nt: TGTGCCAGCAGCCAAAGACCCAACGAGCAGTACTTC

abundance: NA
v_gene: TRBV20-1
d_gene: NA
len: 13
j_gene: TRBJ1-6
CDR3aa: CSARGNNNSPLHF
CDR3nt: TGCAGTGCTAGGGGAAATAATAATTCACCCCTCCACTTT

abundance: many
v_gene: TRBV6-1
d_gene: TRBD2
len: 18
j_gene: TRBJ2-1
CDR3aa: CASSERVAGGLTHNEQFF
CDR3nt: TGTGCCAGCAGTGAAAGGGTAGCGGGGGGACTTACACACAATGAGCAGTTCTTC

abundance: NA
v_gene: TRBV5-1
d_gene: TRBD2
len: 14
j_gene: TRBJ2-7
CDR3aa: CASSLVRGGHEQYF
CDR3nt: TGCGCCAGCAGCTTGGTTAGGGGAGGGCACGAGCAGTACTTC

abundance: many
v_gene: TRBV9
d_gene: NA
len: 14
j_gene: TRBJ1-3
CDR3aa: CASSVEGEGNTIYF
CDR3nt: TGTGCCAGCAGCGTAGAGGGAGAGGGAAACACCATATATTTT

abundance: few
v_gene: TRBV2
d_gene: NA
len: 15
j_gene: TRBJ1-2
CDR3aa: CASSDRQIVNYGYTF
CDR3nt: TGTGCCAGCAGTGACCGGCAGATAGTTAACTATGGCTACACCTTC

abundance: few
v_gene: TRBV7-9
d_gene: NA
len: 16
j_gene: TRBJ2-5
CDR3aa: CASSFSGTGNQETQYF
CDR3nt: TGTGCCAGCAGCTTTTCGGGCACTGGGAATCAGGAGACCCAGTACTTC

abundance: many
v_gene: TRBV20-1
d_gene: NA
len: 13
j_gene: TRBJ1-1
CDR3aa: CSAIYRGGTEAFF
CDR3nt: TGCAGTGCTATTTATCGTGGCGGGACTGAAGCTTTCTTT

abundance: many
v_gene: TRBV19
d_gene: TRBD2
len: 17
j_gene: TRBJ2-1
CDR3aa: CASSTVLASLRGNEQFF
CDR3nt: TGTGCCAGTAGTACCGTACTAGCGTCCCTGAGAGGGAATGAGCAGTTCTTC

abundance: many
v_gene: TRBV2
d_gene: NA
len: 14
j_gene: TRBJ1-5
CDR3aa: CASSEQTVYQPQHF
CDR3nt: TGTGCCAGCAGTGAACAGACAGTCTATCAGCCCCAGCATTTT

abundance: many
v_gene: TRBV6-2/TRBV6-3
d_gene: TRBD1
len: 17
j_gene: TRBJ1-2
CDR3aa: CASRHSFGGTGTYGYTF
CDR3nt: TGTGCCAGCAGGCATTCCTTCGGCGGGACAGGGACCTATGGCTACACCTTC

abundance: medium-sized
v_gene: TRBV20-1
d_gene: NA
len: 13
j_gene: TRBJ2-3
CDR3aa: CSARPPSTDTQYF
CDR3nt: TGCAGTGCTAGACCTCCTAGCACAGATACGCAGTATTTT